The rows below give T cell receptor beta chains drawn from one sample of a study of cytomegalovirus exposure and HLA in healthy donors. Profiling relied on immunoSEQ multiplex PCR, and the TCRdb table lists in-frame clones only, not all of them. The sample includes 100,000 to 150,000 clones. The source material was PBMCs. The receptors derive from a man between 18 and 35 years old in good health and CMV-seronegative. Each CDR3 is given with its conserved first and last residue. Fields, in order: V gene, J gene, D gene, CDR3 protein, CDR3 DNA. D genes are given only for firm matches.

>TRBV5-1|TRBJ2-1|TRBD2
CASSLAVSGGAEQFF
TGCGCCAGCAGCTTGGCCGTTAGCGGGGGGGCTGAGCAGTTCTTC
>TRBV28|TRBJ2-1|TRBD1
CASRQTGGGFYNEQFF
TGTGCCAGCAGACAAACAGGGGGCGGTTTCTACAATGAGCAGTTCTTC
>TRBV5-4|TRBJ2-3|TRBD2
CASSFGTSNSDTQYF
TGTGCCAGCAGCTTCGGGACTAGCAATTCAGATACGCAGTATTTT
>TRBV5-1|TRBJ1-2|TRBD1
CASSGTGTGGADYGYTF
TGCGCCAGCAGCGGCACCGGGACAGGGGGCGCAGACTATGGCTACACCTTC
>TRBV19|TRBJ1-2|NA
CASSRRGDGYGYTF
TGTGCCAGTAGTCGCCGGGGAGACGGCTATGGCTACACCTTC
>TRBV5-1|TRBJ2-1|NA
CASTPGTANNEQFF
TGCGCCAGCACACCCGGTACAGCTAACAATGAGCAGTTCTTC
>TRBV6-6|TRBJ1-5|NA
CASSYSGVILSQPQHF
TGTGCCAGCAGTTACTCAGGGGTGATCCTTTCACAGCCCCAGCATTTT
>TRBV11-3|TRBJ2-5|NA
CASSSKGFGETQYF
TGTGCCAGCAGCTCGAAGGGGTTTGGAGAGACCCAGTACTTC
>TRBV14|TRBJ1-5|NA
CASSQAGSGPQHF
TGTGCCAGCAGCCAAGCAGGGTCCGGGCCCCAGCATTTT
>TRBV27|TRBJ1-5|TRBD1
CASSSTRTGNGNQPQHF
TGTGCCAGCAGCTCGACCCGGACAGGGAACGGCAATCAGCCCCAGCATTTT
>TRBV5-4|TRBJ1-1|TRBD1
CASSAGGTENTEAFF
TGTGCCAGCAGCGCGGGCGGGACAGAGAACACTGAAGCTTTCTTT
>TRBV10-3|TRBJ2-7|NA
CAISLFRDEQYF
TGTGCCATCAGTTTGTTCAGGGACGAGCAGTACTTC
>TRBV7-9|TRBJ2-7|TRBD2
CASSLGTSGGAYEQYF
TGTGCCAGCAGCTTAGGTACTAGCGGGGGGGCCTACGAGCAGTACTTC
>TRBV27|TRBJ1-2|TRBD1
CASGTATYGYTF
TGTGCCAGCGGGACAGCCACCTATGGCTACACCTTC
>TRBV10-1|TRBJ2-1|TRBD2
CASSVAGLAGGLTYNEQFF
TGCGCCAGCAGTGTAGCGGGACTAGCGGGAGGGCTCACCTACAATGAGCAGTTCTTC
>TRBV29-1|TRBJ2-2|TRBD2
CSVGLAVTGELFF
TGCAGCGTTGGGCTAGCGGTCACCGGGGAGCTGTTTTTT
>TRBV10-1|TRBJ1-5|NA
CASSESGARQPQHF
TGCGCCAGCAGTGAGTCGGGGGCGAGGCAGCCCCAGCATTTT
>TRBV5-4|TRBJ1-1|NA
CASSLTVVDEAFF
TGTGCCAGCAGCTTGACGGTTGTTGATGAAGCTTTCTTT
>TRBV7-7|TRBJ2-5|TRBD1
CASSYGQGQETQYF
TGTGCCAGCAGCTACGGACAGGGGCAAGAGACCCAGTACTTC
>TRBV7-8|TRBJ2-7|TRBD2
CASSLTSGSGYEQYF
TGTGCCAGCAGCTTAACTAGCGGGAGCGGGTACGAGCAGTACTTC
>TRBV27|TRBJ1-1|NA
CASFRVGGWIDEAFF
TGTGCCAGCTTCAGGGTCGGGGGTTGGATAGATGAAGCTTTCTTT
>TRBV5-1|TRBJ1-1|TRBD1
CASSLVGGAGTEAFF
TGCGCCAGCAGCTTGGTAGGGGGCGCCGGCACTGAAGCTTTCTTT
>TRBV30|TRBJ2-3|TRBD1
CAWSVRVGTGLTQTQYF
TGTGCCTGGAGTGTAAGGGTCGGGACAGGGCTAACTCAGACGCAGTATTTT
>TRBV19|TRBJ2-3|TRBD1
CASSLTGSTQYF
TGTGCCAGTAGTTTGACAGGGTCTACGCAGTATTTT
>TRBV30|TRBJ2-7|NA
CAWSGRRGSAGVEQYF
TGTGCCTGGAGTGGACGTCGAGGGTCCGCGGGTGTCGAGCAGTACTTC
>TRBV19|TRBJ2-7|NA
CASSIWGGHREPYEQYF
TGTGCCAGTAGTATCTGGGGGGGACACCGAGAGCCCTACGAGCAGTACTTC
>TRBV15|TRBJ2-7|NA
CATSRDRGSYYEQYF
TGTGCCACCAGCAGAGATCGCGGCAGTTACTACGAGCAGTACTTC
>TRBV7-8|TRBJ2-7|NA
CASSLAPTRTHYEQYF
TGTGCCAGCAGCTTAGCCCCGACTAGAACTCACTACGAGCAGTACTTC
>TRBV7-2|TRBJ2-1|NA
CASSLTGDSYNEQFF
TGTGCCAGCAGCTTAACGGGGGACTCCTACAATGAGCAGTTCTTC
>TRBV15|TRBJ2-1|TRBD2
CATSTLAGGSYNEQFF
TGTGCCACCAGCACTTTAGCGGGAGGGTCCTACAATGAGCAGTTCTTC
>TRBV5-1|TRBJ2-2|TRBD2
CASSLGGSGLHTGELFF
TGCGCCAGCAGCTTGGGAGGTAGCGGGTTACACACCGGGGAGCTGTTTTTT
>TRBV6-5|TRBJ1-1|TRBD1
CASSAGQRNTEAFF
TGTGCCAGCAGTGCGGGACAGCGGAACACTGAAGCTTTCTTT
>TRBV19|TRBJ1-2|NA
CASSIAWSANYGYTF
TGTGCCAGTAGTATAGCGTGGTCAGCGAACTATGGCTACACCTTC
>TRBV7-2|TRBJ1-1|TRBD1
CASSLDTGVHTEAFF
TGTGCCAGCAGCTTAGATACAGGGGTCCATACTGAAGCTTTCTTT
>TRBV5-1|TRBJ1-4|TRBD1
CASSLGQGSEKLFF
TGCGCCAGCAGCTTGGGACAGGGGAGTGAAAAACTGTTTTTT
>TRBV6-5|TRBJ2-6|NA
CASSTISGANVLTF
TGTGCCAGCAGTACAATCTCTGGGGCCAACGTCCTGACTTTC
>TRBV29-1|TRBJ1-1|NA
CSVGGLTTNTEAFF
TGCAGCGTTGGGGGGCTGACAACGAACACTGAAGCTTTCTTT
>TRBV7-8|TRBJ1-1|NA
CASSLVLVRSDTEAFF
TGTGCCAGCAGCTTAGTTTTGGTCAGGTCGGACACTGAAGCTTTCTTT
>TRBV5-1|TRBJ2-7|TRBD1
CASSVGTGGLWAYEQYF
TGCGCCAGCAGCGTGGGGACAGGGGGCCTTTGGGCCTACGAGCAGTACTTC
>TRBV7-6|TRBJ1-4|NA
CASSQKHATNEKLFF
TGTGCCAGCAGCCAAAAACACGCAACTAATGAAAAACTGTTTTTT
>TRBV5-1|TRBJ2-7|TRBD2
CASSSGGGSEQYF
TGCGCCAGCAGCTCTGGGGGGGGGTCCGAGCAGTACTTC
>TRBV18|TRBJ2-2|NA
CASSPPPGGTNTGELFF
TGTGCCAGCTCACCACCGCCCGGGGGGACAAACACCGGGGAGCTGTTTTTT
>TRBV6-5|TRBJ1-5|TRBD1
CASSSSGTGGQPQHF
TGTGCCAGCAGTTCCTCCGGGACAGGGGGCCAGCCCCAGCATTTT
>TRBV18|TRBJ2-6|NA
CASSPSGSGANVLTF
TGTGCCAGCTCACCAAGCGGCTCTGGGGCCAACGTCCTGACTTTC
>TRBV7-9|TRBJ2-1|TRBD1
CASSSETGPPLSEQFF
TGTGCCAGCAGCTCCGAGACAGGGCCCCCTCTGAGTGAGCAGTTCTTC
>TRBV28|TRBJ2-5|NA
CASSLFSAGRETQYF
TGTGCCAGCAGTTTATTCTCGGCGGGTCGGGAGACCCAGTACTTC
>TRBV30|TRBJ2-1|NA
CAWTSRGYEVPFDEQFF
TGTGCCTGGACGAGTCGCGGATACGAAGTTCCCTTCGATGAGCAGTTCTTC
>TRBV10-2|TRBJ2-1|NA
CASGLGSSYNEQFF
TGCGCCAGTGGCCTCGGGAGCTCCTACAATGAGCAGTTCTTC
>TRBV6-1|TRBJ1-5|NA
CASSETAGKMNQPQHF
TGTGCCAGCAGTGAAACGGCGGGAAAGATGAATCAGCCCCAGCATTTT
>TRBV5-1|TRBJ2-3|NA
CASSHRIPTDTQYF
TGCGCCAGCAGCCACAGGATACCCACAGATACGCAGTATTTT
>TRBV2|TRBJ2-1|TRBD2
CARRRTSGGYNEQFF
TGTGCCAGGAGACGGACTAGCGGGGGGTACAATGAGCAGTTCTTC
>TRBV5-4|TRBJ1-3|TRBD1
CASSGSGTGGISSGNTIYF
TGTGCCAGCAGCGGATCCGGGACAGGGGGGATTAGCTCTGGAAACACCATATATTTT
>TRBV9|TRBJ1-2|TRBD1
CASSRQGQSYGYTF
TGTGCCAGCAGCCGCCAGGGACAGTCCTATGGCTACACCTTC